This T cell receptor beta chain was profiled in a study of response to subunit inactivated influenza vaccine. Points from the study as a whole: New T cells are recruited in small numbers by each seasonal influenza vaccination, according to the authors' suggestion.

Using its own MiXCR run on the RT-PCR reads, TCRdb lists one record per CDR3 protein. The repertoire has about 150,000 distinct CDR3 sequences, about 10% of them found once; the top ten carry roughly 33%. Comments on this clonotype: Its antigen is not known.

This CDR3 is built from 18 residues. V lost 1 base and J lost 1; bases outside the gene matches: 9. The germline CDR1 and CDR2 sequences are MNHEY and SVGAGI. This chain uses TRBV6-5 with TRBJ2-5; 10 bases are shared with TRBD1. The sequence derives from a man aged 45 to 75 who received an inactivated influenza vaccine. The sequencing used CD8+ T cells sorted from PBMCs, collected about 24 months after vaccination. CDR3 sequence (DNA): TGTGCCAGCAGTTACTGGGATTCGGGGACAGGGGCCCAAGAGACCCAGTACTTC. Translated: CASSYWDSGTGAQETQYF.